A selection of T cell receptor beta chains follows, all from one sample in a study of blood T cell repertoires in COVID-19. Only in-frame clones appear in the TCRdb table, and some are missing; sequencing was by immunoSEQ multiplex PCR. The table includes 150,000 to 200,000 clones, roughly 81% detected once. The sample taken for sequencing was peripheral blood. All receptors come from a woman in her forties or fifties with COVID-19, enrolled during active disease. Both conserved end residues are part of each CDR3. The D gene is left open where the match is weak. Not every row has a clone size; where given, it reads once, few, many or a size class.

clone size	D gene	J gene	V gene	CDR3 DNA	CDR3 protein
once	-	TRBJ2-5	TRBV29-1	TGCAGCGCCGAGGGGGAGGGCAAAGAGACCCAGTACTTC	CSAEGEGKETQYF
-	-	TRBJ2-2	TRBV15	TGTGCCACCAGCAGAGGGAGATCCGGGGAGCTGTTTTTT	CATSRGRSGELFF
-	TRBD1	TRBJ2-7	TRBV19	TGTGCCAGTAGTATAGTAGGGACAGGGGCCGCCGAGCAGTACTTC	CASSIVGTGAAEQYF
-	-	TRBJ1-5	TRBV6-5	TGTGCCAGCAGACCTCCAAACAGGGATAATCAGCCCCAGCATTTT	CASRPPNRDNQPQHF
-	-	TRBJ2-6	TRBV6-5	TGTGCCAGCAGTACCGGGGGGGCCAACGTCCTGACTTTC	CASSTGGANVLTF
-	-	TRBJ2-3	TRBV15	TGTGCCACACCCTTTGGGACTCCTAGCACAGATACGCAGTATTTT	CATPFGTPSTDTQYF
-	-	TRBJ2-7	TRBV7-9	TGTGCCAGCAGCTTAGCTTCCGTCAGCTCCTACGAGCAGTACTTC	CASSLASVSSYEQYF
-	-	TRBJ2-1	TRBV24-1	TGTGCCACCAGCACCGGGTTAGGGAGCTCCTACAATGAGCAGTTCTTC	CATSTGLGSSYNEQFF
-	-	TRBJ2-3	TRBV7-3	TGTGCCAGCAGCTTAAACCCGGGGTCTAGCACAGATACGCAGTATTTT	CASSLNPGSSTDTQYF
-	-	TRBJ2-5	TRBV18	TGTGCCAGCTCAGTAAAAGAGACCCAGTACTTC	CASSVKETQYF
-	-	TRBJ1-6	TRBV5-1	TGCGCCAGCAGGTGGGGGCTTAATTCACCCCTCCACTTT	CASRWGLNSPLHF
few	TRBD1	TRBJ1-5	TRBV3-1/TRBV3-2	TGTGCCAGCAGCCTACGAGGGGGCAAGCAGCCCCAGCATTTT	CASSLRGGKQPQHF
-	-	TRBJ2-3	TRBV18	TGTGCCAGCTCCACGCGGAGTGCGAGGGGCACAGATACGCAGTATTTT	CASSTRSARGTDTQYF
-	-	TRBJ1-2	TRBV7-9	TGTGCCAGCAGCTTAGCAGCAGGGTTCCTCCCTGGCTACACCTTC	CASSLAAGFLPGYTF
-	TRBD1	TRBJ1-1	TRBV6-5	TGTGCCAGCAGTCCTGCCAGGGGGCAGACTGAAGCTTTCTTT	CASSPARGQTEAFF
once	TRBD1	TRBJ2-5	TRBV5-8	TGTGCCAGCAGCTCCGACCGACAGGGGGATGAGACCCAGTACTTC	CASSSDRQGDETQYF
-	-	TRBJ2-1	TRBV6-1	TGTGCCAGCAGTGAAGATCCCGCGGGGGCCCCCGTTGAGCAGTTCTTC	CASSEDPAGAPVEQFF
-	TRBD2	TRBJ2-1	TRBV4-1	TGCGCCAGCAGCCGCATCCCGGCTAGCGGCTCCTACAATGAGCAGTTCTTC	CASSRIPASGSYNEQFF
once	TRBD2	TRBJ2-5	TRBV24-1	TGTGCCACCAGTGATCCGGGACTAGCGGGGGCACCGGGAGAGACCCAGTACTTC	CATSDPGLAGAPGETQYF
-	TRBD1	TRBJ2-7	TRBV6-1	TGTGCCAGCAGTGAAGATTACAGGGGGCCAGCGTACTTC	CASSEDYRGPAYF
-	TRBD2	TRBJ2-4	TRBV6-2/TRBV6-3	TGTGCCAGCACCCCCGGGGGGAGCGGAAACATTCAGTACTTC	CASTPGGSGNIQYF
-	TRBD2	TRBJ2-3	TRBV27	TGTGCCAGCAGTCCGGGGCTAGCGGGGGGGAAAAGCACAGATACGCAGTATTTT	CASSPGLAGGKSTDTQYF
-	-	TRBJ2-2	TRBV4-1	TGCGCCAGCAGCCAAGCTGGGCTGAACACCGGGGAGCTGTTTTTT	CASSQAGLNTGELFF
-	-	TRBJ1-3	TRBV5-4	TGTGCCAGCAGCTCAAGACAGGCTAGCACTGGAAACACCATATATTTT	CASSSRQASTGNTIYF
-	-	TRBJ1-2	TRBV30	TGTGCCTGCCCCCCCCGGGGGAGCTATGGCTACACCTTC	CACPPRGSYGYTF
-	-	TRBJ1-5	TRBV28	TGTGCCAGCAGTTTAATAAATGTGGGGGCGGCCGCCAACCAGCATTTT	CASSLINVGAAANQHF
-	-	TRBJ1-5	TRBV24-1	TGTGCCACCAGTCGCGACAGGAACAATCAGCCCCAGCATTTT	CATSRDRNNQPQHF
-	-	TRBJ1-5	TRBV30	TGTGCCTGGACGAAGGGGAAGCAGCCCCAGCATTTT	CAWTKGKQPQHF
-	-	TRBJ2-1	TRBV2	TGTGCCAGCAGTTCAGGGGTGGGCAATGAGCAGTTCTTC	CASSSGVGNEQFF
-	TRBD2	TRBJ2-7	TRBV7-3	TGTGCCAGCAGCTTAGAGGGTAGCGGGGGGTACGAGCAGTACTTC	CASSLEGSGGYEQYF
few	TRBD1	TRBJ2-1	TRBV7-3	TGTGCCAGCAGCTTAGGGCAGGGGGACGAGCAGTTCTTC	CASSLGQGDEQFF
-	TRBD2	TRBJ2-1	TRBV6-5	TGTGCCAGCAGTTATCTTAGCGGGGGGGCGAATGAGCAGTTCTTC	CASSYLSGGANEQFF
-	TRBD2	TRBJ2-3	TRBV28	TGTGCCAGCAGCGGACTAGCGGGGGGCACCAGCACAGATACGCAGTATTTT	CASSGLAGGTSTDTQYF
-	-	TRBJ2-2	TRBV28	TGTGCCAGCAGTTTTGGGGGCGTGGGTACCGGGGAGCTGTTTTTT	CASSFGGVGTGELFF
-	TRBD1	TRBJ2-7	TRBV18	TGTGCCAGCTCAGAACAGGGGTTCCCCTACGAGCAGTACTTC	CASSEQGFPYEQYF
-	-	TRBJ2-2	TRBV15	TGTGCCACCAGCAGAGATTTATTTAGCTCGCCAGGGGAGCTGTTTTTT	CATSRDLFSSPGELFF
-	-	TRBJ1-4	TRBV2	TGTGCCAGCAGTGGGAGGGGTTGGAATGAAAAACTGTTTTTT	CASSGRGWNEKLFF
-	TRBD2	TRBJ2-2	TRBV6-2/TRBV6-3	TGTGCCAGCAGTTACGGGGCGGGGGCGAACACCGGGGAGCTGTTTTTT	CASSYGAGANTGELFF
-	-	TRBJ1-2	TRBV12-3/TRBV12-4	TGTGCCAGCAGCATTAACAGGGATGGCTACACCTTC	CASSINRDGYTF
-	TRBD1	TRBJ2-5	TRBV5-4	TGTGCCAGCAGCTTGGGTGGACAGGGGAAAGAGACCCAGTACTTC	CASSLGGQGKETQYF
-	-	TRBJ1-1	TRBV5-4	TGTGCCAGCAGCGGAGACACTGAAGCTTTCTTT	CASSGDTEAFF
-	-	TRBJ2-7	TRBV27	TGTGCCAGCAGTAGACTACCCGATAGCTCCTACGAGCAGTACTTC	CASSRLPDSSYEQYF
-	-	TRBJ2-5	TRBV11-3	TGTGCCAGCAGCTTAGACAGGGCAGAGACCCAGTACTTC	CASSLDRAETQYF
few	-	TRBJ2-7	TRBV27	TGTGCCAGCAGTTTAGGGGACACCTCCTACGAGCAGTACTTC	CASSLGDTSYEQYF
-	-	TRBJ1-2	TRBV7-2	TGTGCCAGCAGCTTAGGACAGTACAACTATGGCTACACCTTC	CASSLGQYNYGYTF
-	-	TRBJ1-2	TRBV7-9	TGTGCCAGCGAATTCCTCGAGGGTGGCTATGGCTACACCTTC	CASEFLEGGYGYTF
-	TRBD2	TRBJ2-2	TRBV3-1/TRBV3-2	TGTGCCAGCAGCCACAAACCGGGACTAGCGGGGGCGGAGCTGTTTTTT	CASSHKPGLAGAELFF
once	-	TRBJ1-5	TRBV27	TGTGCCAGCAGTTCAGGGACACTTAGCAATCAGCCCCAGCATTTT	CASSSGTLSNQPQHF
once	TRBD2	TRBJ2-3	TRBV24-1	TGTGCCACCAGTGAGGGAGGGGGCACAGATACGCAGTATTTT	CATSEGGGTDTQYF
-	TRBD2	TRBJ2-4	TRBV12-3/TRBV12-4	TGTGCCAGCAGTTTTGGGGAGGGGAACATTCAGTACTTC	CASSFGEGNIQYF
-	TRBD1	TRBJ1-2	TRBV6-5	TGTGCCAGCAGCTGGACAGGGGGCCCCTCCTATGGCTACACCTTC	CASSWTGGPSYGYTF
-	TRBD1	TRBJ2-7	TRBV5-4	TGTGCCAGCAGCTTGGGGGGACAGGGAACCCACGAGCAGTACTTC	CASSLGGQGTHEQYF
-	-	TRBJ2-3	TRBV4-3	TGCGCCAGCAGCCAAGGAGGAACCTTCGGTGATACGCAGTATTTT	CASSQGGTFGDTQYF
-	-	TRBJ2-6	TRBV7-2	TGTGCCAGCAGCTTAGCGGCCTCCTCTGGGGCCAACGTCCTGACTTTC	CASSLAASSGANVLTF
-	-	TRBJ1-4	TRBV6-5	TGTGCCAGCAGGATCGAGGACACCCGGGGGGAAAAACTGTTTTTT	CASRIEDTRGEKLFF